The 27 T cell receptor beta chains below come from one sample, sequenced in a study of cytomegalovirus exposure and HLA in healthy donors (dated by TCRdb to about 2017). Libraries were prepared through the immunoSEQ multiplex PCR assay. The multiplex PCR relied on a mix of 60 forward primers for TCR Vbeta segments and 13 reverse primers for TCR Jbeta segments. In TCRdb, the immuneACCESS table is reduced to in-frame sequences with V and J assigned. These tables do not hold every clone; where another copy was compared, an unresolved V gene accounts for under half, and the others remain unexplained. The sample has about 150,000 clones on record, approximately 80% of them singletons. In total, the top ten clones hold around 2% of the sample. Sequences were obtained from PBMCs. These receptors came from a man between 25 and 39 years old in good health and CMV-seronegative.

The chain combines TRBV6-6 with TRBJ2-7, with D unresolved. The CDR3 totals 11 residues. Germline CDR1 MNHNY, CDR2 SVGAGI (reference sequence). Trimming removed 0 bases from V and 7 bases from J, with 4 bases in between. Here the CDR3 DNA reads TGTGCCAGCAGTTACTCGAGGGAGCAGTACTTC. Protein product: CASSYSREQYF.

The chain carries TRBV5-4 and TRBJ2-2, with D maybe TRBD1 (6 bases). This CDR3 spans 14 amino acids. The germline V gene encodes CDR1 SGHNT and CDR2 YYREEE (reference sequence). Trimming took off 8 bases at V and 5 bases at J, with 16 bases between the two ends. In DNA, the CDR3 is TGTGCCAGTTCCGAACAGGGTCTTACCGGGGAGCTGTTTTTT. Encoded protein: CASSEQGLTGELFF.

This chain uses TRBV18 with TRBJ1-3; a weak D match, TRBD1 (5 bases). The ends were cut back, 3 bases at V and 0 bases at J, with 15 bases in the middle. Germline V gene sequence: CDR1 KGHSH, CDR2 LQKENI. The CDR3 length is 17 residues. The chain's CDR3 is CASSPLAGDGSGNTIYF. CDR3 sequence (DNA): TGTGCCAGCTCACCCCTGGCGGGGGATGGCTCTGGAAACACCATATATTTT. Variable domain in full (rest from reference TRBV18 and TRBJ1-3): NAGVMQNPRHLVRRRGQEARLRCSPMKGHSHVYWYRQLPEEGLKFMVYLQKENIIDESGMPKERFSAEFPKEGPSILRIQQVVRGDSAAYFCASSPLAGDGSGNTIYFGEGSWLTVV.

The chain carries TRBV2 and TRBJ2-1; perhaps TRBD1 as D (5 bases). This CDR3 is built from 11 residues. Trimming left V 5 bases short and J 12 bases short, with 11 bases between. CDR1 is SNHLY, CDR2 FYNNEI, per germline. As DNA, the CDR3 is TGTGCCAGCAGTTACAGGATTGCGCAGTTCTTC. It translates to CASSYRIAQFF. Drawing the rest from reference TRBV2 and TRBJ2-1, the complete variable domain is EPEVTQTPSHQVTQMGQEVILRCVPISNHLYFYWYRQILGQKVEFLVSFYNNEISEKSEIFDDQFSVERPDGSNFTLKIRSTKLEDSAMYFCASSYRIAQFFGPGTRLTVL.

In this sample, this clone turned up a few times. The rearrangement joins TRBV5-1 to TRBJ2-1; TRBD1 aligns across 7 bases. The CDR3 totals 12 residues. Germline CDR1 is SGHRS and CDR2 is YFSETQ. The junction had 2 bases not matched to a gene; V was cut back by 4 bases and J by 7 bases. DNA of the CDR3: TGCGCCAGCAGCCTACAGGGGAATGAGCAGTTCTTC. Protein: CASSLQGNEQFF. Looking up the rest from reference TRBV5-1 and TRBJ2-1 gives the full variable domain: KAGVTQTPRYLIKTRGQQVTLSCSPISGHRSVSWYQQTPGQGLQFLFEYFSETQRNKGNFPGRFSGRQFSNSRSEMNVSTLELGDSALYLCASSLQGNEQFFGPGTRLTVL.

This rearrangement joins TRBV4-2 to TRBJ2-7; 9 nucleotides align to TRBD1. V lost 4 bases and J lost 6; bases outside the gene matches: 10. This CDR3 has 15 residues. Germline V gives CDR1 LGHNA, CDR2 YNFKEQ. CDR3 protein: CASSPPGQGLREQYF. The CDR3 DNA reads as TGTGCCAGCAGCCCTCCGGGACAGGGATTGCGCGAGCAGTACTTC.

There are a few counts of this clone. The V call is TRBV7-8, the J call TRBJ2-7; 10 nucleotides align to TRBD1. This CDR3 contains 17 residues. With 1 base clipped from V and 5 bases from J, the junction kept 11 bases outside the gene matches. Germline CDR1 SGHVS, CDR2 FQNEAQ. CDR3 nucleotides: TGTGCCAGCAGCTTAGGTCCCCCGGGACAGGGGATACACGAGCAGTACTTC. Translation: CASSLGPPGQGIHEQYF. Full variable domain (remainder filled in from reference TRBV7-8 and TRBJ2-7): GAGVSQSPRYKVAKRGQDVALRCDPISGHVSLFWYQQALGQGPEFLTYFQNEAQLDKSGLPSDRFFAERPEGSVSTLKIQRTQQEDSAVYLCASSLGPPGQGIHEQYFGPGTRLTVT.

This clone was seen a single time. This sequence joins TRBV30 and TRBJ2-4, with D uncertain. CDR3 size: 12 residues. The germline CDR1 and CDR2 sequences are GTSNPN and SVGIG (reference sequence). Trimming cost V 2 bases and J 4 bases, with 6 bases left between them. This CDR3 reads CAWSPQKNIQYF. CDR3 DNA: TGTGCCTGGAGTCCCCAGAAAAACATTCAGTACTTC.

The chain carries TRBV2 and TRBJ2-5; 9 bases fit TRBD1. Germline CDR1 is SNHLY and CDR2 is FYNNEI. The CDR3 is 13 residues long. Trimming at V came to 6 bases and at J to 3 bases, leaving 2 bases not matched to a gene. CDR3 coding DNA: TGTGCCAGCAGACGGACAGGGGAAGAGACCCAGTACTTC. Translated: CASRRTGEETQYF.

This chain links TRBV5-1 with TRBJ2-1, with TRBD2 matching 15 bases. Germline lookup yields CDR1 SGHRS and CDR2 YFSETQ. With V trimmed by 5 bases and J by 6 bases, 6 bases remained unmatched. The CDR3 consists of 16 residues. CDR3 sequence (DNA): TGCGCCAGCAGTATCGGACTAGCGGGAGGGAGCAATGAGCAGTTCTTC. It is translated as CASSIGLAGGSNEQFF.

V gene TRBV6-5 combines with J gene TRBJ1-1; possible D gene TRBD1, 6 bases. Looked up from germline, CDR1 is MNHEY and CDR2 is SVGAGI. The CDR3 length is 12 residues. V lost 5 bases and J lost 5, with 9 bases in between. CDR3 DNA: TGTGCCAGCAGTAAGACAGGTACTGAAGCTTTCTTT. It encodes CASSKTGTEAFF.

The chain employs TRBV30 and TRBJ2-7, with 9 bases that match TRBD1. The germline gives CDR1 GTSNPN, CDR2 SVGIG (reference sequence). The trim removed 3 bases at V and 5 bases at J, leaving 5 bases unmatched. The CDR3 length is 13 residues. CDR3: CAWSGTGINEQYF. For the CDR3, the DNA is TGTGCCTGGAGCGGGACAGGGATCAACGAGCAGTACTTC. The full variable domain, its missing parts supplied by reference TRBV30 and TRBJ2-7, is SQTIHQWPATLVQPVGSPLSLECTVEGTSNPNLYWYRQAAGRGLQLLFYSVGIGQISSEVPQNLSASRPQDRQFILSSKKLLLSDSGFYLCAWSGTGINEQYFGPGTRLTVT.

The V call is TRBV7-2, the J call TRBJ2-1; 7 bases align to TRBD2. The trim removed 0 bases at V and 4 bases at J, leaving 6 bases unmatched. Germline CDR1 is SGHTA and CDR2 is FQGNSA. The CDR3 is 16 amino acids. The CDR3 DNA reads TGTGCCAGCAGCTTAGCCTCTAGCGGCTTATACAATGAGCAGTTCTTC. It codes for CASSLASSGLYNEQFF.

This rearrangement joins TRBV29-1 to TRBJ2-3; D perhaps matches TRBD2 (6 bases). CDR1 SQVTM and CDR2 ANQGSEA come from the germline V gene. Trimming removed 7 bases from V and 2 bases from J, with 10 bases in between. The CDR3 covers 12 residues. The DNA of the CDR3 is TGCAGCGCCCGGACTAACACAGATACGCAGTATTTT. The encoded protein is CSARTNTDTQYF.

CDR3 region: CATSRRLDNEQFF. CDR3 sequence (DNA): TGTGCCACCAGCAGGCGGCTAGATAATGAGCAGTTCTTC. The J gene is TRBJ2-1, the V gene TRBV15; no clear D. From germline, CDR1 is LNHNV and CDR2 YYDKDF (reference sequence). This CDR3 region has 13 residues. Trimming took off 3 bases at V and 7 bases at J, with 10 bases between the two ends.

The chain couples TRBV7-9 to TRBJ1-2; D is ambiguous. The V end was cut by 1 base, the J end by 4 bases, with 4 bases between. The CDR3 extends over 12 amino acids. The V gene's germline CDR1 is SEHNR and CDR2 FQNEAQ (reference sequence). CDR3 nucleotides: TGTGCCAGCAGCTTAGACAGCTATGGCTACACCTTC. The encoded protein is CASSLDSYGYTF.

CDR3 sequence: CASQIAGVSYNEQFF. CDR3 in DNA: TGCGCCTCCCAAATAGCGGGAGTATCCTACAATGAGCAGTTCTTC. The chain is built from TRBV5-1 and TRBJ2-1, with TRBD2 identical over 9 bases. CDR1 is SGHRS and CDR2 is YFSETQ in the germline V gene. The CDR3 has 15 amino acids. V trimming: 10 bases; J trimming: 1 base; junction bases outside the gene matches: 9.

The V call is TRBV5-1, the J call TRBJ1-1; D perhaps matches TRBD1 (6 bases). The CDR3 consists of 15 residues. Trimming took 1 base from V and 0 from J, leaving 10 bases between them. CDR1 and CDR2 from the germline V gene are SGHRS and YFSETQ. The CDR3 spells CASSLQQGMNTEAFF. In DNA form, the CDR3 reads TGCGCCAGCAGCTTGCAACAGGGCATGAACACTGAAGCTTTCTTT. The full variable domain, rest sourced from reference TRBV5-1 and TRBJ1-1, is KAGVTQTPRYLIKTRGQQVTLSCSPISGHRSVSWYQQTPGQGLQFLFEYFSETQRNKGNFPGRFSGRQFSNSRSEMNVSTLELGDSALYLCASSLQQGMNTEAFFGQGTRLTVV.

This chain joins TRBV15 and TRBJ1-5; D uncertain. Between the trimmed V and J ends, which lost 0 bases and 3 bases, there was a span of 12 bases. The CDR3 is made up of 16 amino acids. Per the germline V gene, CDR1 is LNHNV and CDR2 is YYDKDF (reference sequence). This chain's CDR3 is CATSRDPAGHNQPQHF. The CDR3 coding sequence is TGTGCCACCAGCAGAGATCCGGCAGGCCACAATCAGCCCCAGCATTTT. Based on the CDR3 plus reference TRBV15 and TRBJ1-5, the full variable domain is DAMVIQNPRYQVTQFGKPVTLSCSQTLNHNVMYWYQQKSSQAPKLLFHYYDKDFNNEADTPDNFQSRRPNTSFCFLDIRSPGLGDTAMYLCATSRDPAGHNQPQHFGDGTRLSIL.

V is TRBV7-9 and J is TRBJ2-7; 7 bases match TRBD2. Trimming took 7 bases from V and 6 from J; bases not matched to a gene: 18. The CDR3 runs 16 residues. Per germline, CDR1 SEHNR and CDR2 FQNEAQ (reference sequence). CDR3 in DNA: TGTGCCAGCAAGAGGGGTCCTAGCGGCCCTCCTGGCGAGCAGTACTTC. This translates into CASKRGPSGPPGEQYF.

As regards this clone: The junction does not match germline at one end; this may be a read error. This rearrangement joins TRBV2 to TRBJ2-3; 9 nucleotides align to TRBD1. Germline V CDR1 and CDR2: SNHLY, FYNNEI. This CDR3 is 15 amino acids long. The CDR3 coding sequence is TGTGCCAGCAGTGGACCGGGACAGGGCACTGATACGCAGTATTTT. Amino acid sequence: CASSGPGQGTDTQYF.

This chain connects TRBV5-5 to TRBJ2-5, with 8 bases identical to TRBD1. The CDR3 runs to 18 residues. CDR1 SGHKS and CDR2 YYEKEE come from the germline V gene (reference sequence). The V gene end was trimmed by 4 bases and the J gene end by 0 bases; junction bases not matched to a gene: 14. CDR3 nucleotides: TGTGCCAGCAGCCTACCACGCCGGGACAGGAATCACCAAGAGACCCAGTACTTC. Translation gives CASSLPRRDRNHQETQYF.

This sequence joins TRBV5-1 and TRBJ1-4, with D hard to call. With 3 bases removed from V and 7 bases from J, the gap between germline ends came to 7 bases. The CDR3 is 12 residues long. The germline gives CDR1 SGHRS, CDR2 YFSETQ. The CDR3 nucleotides are TGCGCCAGCAGCTCCCTCGGTGAAAAACTGTTTTTT. It encodes CASSSLGEKLFF.

This clone was seen only a few times. V and J are TRBV2 and TRBJ1-2; 7 bases agree with TRBD1. From germline, CDR1 is SNHLY and CDR2 FYNNEI. This CDR3 comprises 13 residues. V shed 5 bases, J shed 3 bases, and the junction held 3 bases outside the gene matches. The CDR3 loop is CASSYQGDYGYTF. As DNA, the CDR3 is TGTGCCAGCAGTTACCAGGGGGACTATGGCTACACCTTC.

This chain uses TRBV23-1 with TRBJ2-7, with TRBD1 matching 8 bases. TRBV23-1 is filed as an ORF, its function uncertain. The length of the CDR3 is 15 residues. V shed 3 bases and J 6 bases; nucleotides not matched to a gene: 10. The CDR3 bases are TGCGCCAGCAGTCACTCCGGGACAGGCTTAGGCGAGCAGTACTTC. This encodes CASSHSGTGLGEQYF.

The V call is TRBV21-1, the J call TRBJ2-7; the DNA was not compared with TRBD1, the D call given in the table. TRBV21-1 is tagged as a pseudogene. The CDR3 consists of 10 residues. CDR3 in amino acids: CANLQGEQYF. In nucleotides, the CDR3 is TGTGCCAACTTACAGGGCGAGCAGTACTTC.

This clone was counted a single time. The chain uses TRBV7-2 and TRBJ2-7; 7 bases fit TRBD1. CDR3 length: 13 amino acids. Germline V gene lookup returns CDR1 SGHTA and CDR2 FQGNSA. J gave up 3 bases and V 4 bases, and 3 bases lay outside the gene matches. CDR3 region: CASSSRTGYEQYF. The CDR3 DNA follows: TGTGCCAGCAGCTCCAGGACAGGCTACGAGCAGTACTTC.